This entry is about one T cell receptor (beta chain). Its cognate antigen is unknown. The CDR3 is 15 amino acids. Trimming took off 7 bases at V and 1 base at J, with 16 bases between the two ends. The germline CDR1 and CDR2 sequences are SNHLY and FYNNEI. The sample originates from a study of vaccination effects on CD4 cells after COVID-19. Repertoires were generated with immunoSEQ multiplex PCR, while TCRdb's copy carries only in-frame clones and drops some. The table has 60,000 to 90,000 clones, around 81% seen once. Peptide-pool stimulation followed by sequencing identified expanded antigen-specific CD4+ clonotypes in the ViraFEST assay. Scientists isolated CD4+ T cells after a roughly nine-day culture period ended. Each person got two doses of an mRNA SARS-CoV-2 vaccine, BNT162b2 or mRNA-1273.

This TCR came from a human donor who received a COVID-19 vaccine. The chain employs TRBV2 and TRBJ1-1; no clear D gene. The source was CD4+ T cells from PBMCs cultured with HCoV-229E spike peptides, collected after COVID-19 vaccination. The CDR3 region has the DNA TGTGCCAGCAAATCGCTGTTATCTCCGAACACTGAAGCTTTCTTT. This gives the protein CASKSLLSPNTEAFF.